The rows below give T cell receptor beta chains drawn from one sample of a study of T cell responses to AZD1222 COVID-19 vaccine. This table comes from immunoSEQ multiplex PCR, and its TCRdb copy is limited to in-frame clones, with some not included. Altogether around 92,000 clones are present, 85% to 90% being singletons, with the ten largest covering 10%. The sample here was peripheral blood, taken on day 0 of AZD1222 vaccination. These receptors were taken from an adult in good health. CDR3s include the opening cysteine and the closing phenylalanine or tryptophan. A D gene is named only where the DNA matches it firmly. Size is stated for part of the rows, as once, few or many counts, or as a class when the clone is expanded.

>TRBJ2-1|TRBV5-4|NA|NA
TGTGCCAGCAGTCCCCCAGGGTACCATGAGCAGTTCTTC
CASSPPGYHEQFF
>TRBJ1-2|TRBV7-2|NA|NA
TGTGCCAGCAGCTTAATGGGGGAGGTTGCCTATGGCTACACCTTC
CASSLMGEVAYGYTF
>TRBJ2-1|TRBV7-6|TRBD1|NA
TGTGCCAGCAGCTTAGCGGGACAGGGAGAGGGTGAGCAGTTCTTC
CASSLAGQGEGEQFF
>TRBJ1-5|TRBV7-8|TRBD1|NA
TGTGCCAGCAGCCTCAGGGGGCAGCCCCAGCATTTT
CASSLRGQPQHF
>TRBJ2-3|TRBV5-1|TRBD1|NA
TGCGCCAGCAGCCCCGGGACAGGGGCCGATACGCAGTATTTT
CASSPGTGADTQYF
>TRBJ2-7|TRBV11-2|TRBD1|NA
TGTGCCAGCAGATCCAGCGGACAGGAGGCCTACGAGCAGTACTTC
CASRSSGQEAYEQYF
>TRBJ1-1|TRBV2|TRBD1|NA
TGTGCCAGCAAGGACAGGGAGAACACTGAAGCTTTCTTT
CASKDRENTEAFF
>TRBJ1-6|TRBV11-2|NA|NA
TGTGCCAGCAGCTCCGGGACTTTTAATTCACCCCTCCACTTT
CASSSGTFNSPLHF
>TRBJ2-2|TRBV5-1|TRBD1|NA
TGCGCCAGCAGCGAGGGACAGACCAACACCGGGGAGCTGTTTTTT
CASSEGQTNTGELFF
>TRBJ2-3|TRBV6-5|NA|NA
TGTGCCAGCAGTTACTCCGGGGGTACGCAGTATTTT
CASSYSGGTQYF
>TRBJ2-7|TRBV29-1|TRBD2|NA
TGCAGCGTCCGGACTAGCGGGACCACCTACGAGCAGTACTTC
CSVRTSGTTYEQYF
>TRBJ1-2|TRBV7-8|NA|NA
TGTGCCAGCAGACGAGACGTTGGCTATGGCTACACCTTC
CASRRDVGYGYTF
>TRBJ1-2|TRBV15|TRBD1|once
TGTGCCACCAGGGTGGGACAGGGGACTCGCCAAGGTGATGGCTACACCTTC
CATRVGQGTRQGDGYTF
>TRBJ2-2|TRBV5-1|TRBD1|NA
TGCGCCAGCAGCCGCACCGGGACAGGGGACACCGGGGAGCTGTTTTTT
CASSRTGTGDTGELFF
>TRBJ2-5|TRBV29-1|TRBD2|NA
TGCAGCGCTTCCGGGCGAGCGGGAGGTCCCCAAGAGACCCAGTACTTC
CSASGRAGGPQETQYF
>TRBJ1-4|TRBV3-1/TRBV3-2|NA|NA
TGTGCCAGCAGCCCCTCCGGGGGTTATGAAAAACTGTTTTTT
CASSPSGGYEKLFF
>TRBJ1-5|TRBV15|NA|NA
TGTGCCACCAGCAGAGATAGGGGCGAGGGGCAGCCCCAGCATTTT
CATSRDRGEGQPQHF
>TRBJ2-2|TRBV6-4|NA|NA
TGTGCCAGCAGCGCCACCGGGACCACGAACACCGGGGAGCTGTTTTTT
CASSATGTTNTGELFF
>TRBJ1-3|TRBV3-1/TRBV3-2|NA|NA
TGTGCCAGCAGCCACCACGTTACCACGGGTTATTCTGGAAACACCATATATTTT
CASSHHVTTGYSGNTIYF
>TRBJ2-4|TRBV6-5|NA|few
TGTGCCAGCCAACGGCCTGGGGCCAAAAACATTCAGTACTTC
CASQRPGAKNIQYF
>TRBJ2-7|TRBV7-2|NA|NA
TGTGCCAGCAGCCCGCAATTCGACTACGAGCAGTACTTC
CASSPQFDYEQYF
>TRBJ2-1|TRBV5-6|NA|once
TGTGCCAGCAGCTTGAGAGGGGTGGTGCACAATGAGCAGTTCTTC
CASSLRGVVHNEQFF
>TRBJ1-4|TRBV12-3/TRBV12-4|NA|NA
TGTGCCAGCGGGGACCAGGCGGGGAAACTGTTTTTT
CASGDQAGKLFF
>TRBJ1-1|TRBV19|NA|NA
TGTGCCAGTAGTTGGGGGTACACTGAAGCTTTCTTT
CASSWGYTEAFF
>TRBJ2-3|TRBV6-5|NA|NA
TGTGCCAGCAGGTCGCTCGCGGCCTTCACAGATACGCAGTATTTT
CASRSLAAFTDTQYF
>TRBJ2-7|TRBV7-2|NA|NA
TGTGCCAGCAGCTTAGGCCCAGTCACAACAGGTTCAAGGAACGAGCAGTACTTC
CASSLGPVTTGSRNEQYF
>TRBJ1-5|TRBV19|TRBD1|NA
TGTGCCAGTAGTATCCAGGGGGCAAGGTTGGATCAGCCCCAGCATTTT
CASSIQGARLDQPQHF
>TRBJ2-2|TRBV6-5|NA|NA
TGTGCCAGCAGTAGGGGCTGGGAGCTGTTTTTT
CASSRGWELFF
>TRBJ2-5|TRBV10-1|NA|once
TGCGCCAGCAGTGACCCAGCAGACCAAGAGACCCAGTACTTC
CASSDPADQETQYF
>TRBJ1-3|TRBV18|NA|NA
TGTGCCAGCTCACCGGACAATGGGGGAGCTGGAAACACCATATATTTT
CASSPDNGGAGNTIYF
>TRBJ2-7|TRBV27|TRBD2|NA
TGTGCCAGCAGTTTATCGGGACTAGTATACTACGAGCAGTACTTC
CASSLSGLVYYEQYF
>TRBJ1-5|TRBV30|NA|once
TGTGCCTGGAGGGGGGGCATCAATCAGCCCCAGCATTTT
CAWRGGINQPQHF
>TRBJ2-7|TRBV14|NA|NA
TGTGCCAGCAGCCAAGGTTCCATTCGTAAACTCGCGCTCACCGACGAGCAGTACTTC
CASSQGSIRKLALTDEQYF
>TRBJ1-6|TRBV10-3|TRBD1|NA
TGTGCCATTTGGGACAGCTCCTATAATTCACCCCTCCACTTT
CAIWDSSYNSPLHF
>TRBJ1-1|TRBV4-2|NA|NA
TGTGCCAGCAGCCAAGAAATTCCGTACACTGAAGCTTTCTTT
CASSQEIPYTEAFF
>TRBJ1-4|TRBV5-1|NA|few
TGCGCCAGCAGACAAACTAGGGTGGAAAAAAAACTGTTTTTT
CASRQTRVEKKLFF
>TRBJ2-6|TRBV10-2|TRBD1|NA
TGCGCCAGCAGTGCCGGGACAGGGGGCGCCGGGGCCAACGTCCTGACTTTC
CASSAGTGGAGANVLTF
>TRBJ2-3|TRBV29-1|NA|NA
TGCAGCGCCCAACCCCTCTTCAACGGCGATACGCAGTATTTT
CSAQPLFNGDTQYF
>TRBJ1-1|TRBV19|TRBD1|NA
TGTGCCAGTACCCCGGACAGGTTCGGGAATCCTTTCTTT
CASTPDRFGNPFF
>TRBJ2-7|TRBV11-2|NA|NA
TGTGCCAGCAGCTTAGAGGGCGGTCGAAGCTCCTACGAGCAGTACTTC
CASSLEGGRSSYEQYF
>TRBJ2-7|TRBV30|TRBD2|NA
TGTGCCTGGAGTGGACTAGCGGGACCCACGTCTGAGGGGCAGTACTTC
CAWSGLAGPTSEGQYF
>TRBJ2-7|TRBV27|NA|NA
TGTGCCAGCAGTTTCCTCAGCTCCTACGAGCAGTACTTC
CASSFLSSYEQYF
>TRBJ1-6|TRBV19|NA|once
TGTGCCAGTAGTATCGGGGCCGCGAAGGGTCCCCTCCACTTT
CASSIGAAKGPLHF
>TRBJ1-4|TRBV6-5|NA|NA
TGTGCCAGCAGTTACAGGAGGAATAATGAAAAACTGTTTTTT
CASSYRRNNEKLFF
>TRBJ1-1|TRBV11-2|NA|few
TGTGCCAGCAGCGGAATGCAGGGCACTGAAGCTTTCTTT
CASSGMQGTEAFF
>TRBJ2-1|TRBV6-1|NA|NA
TGTGCCAGCAGTGAAGGCCCCAGCGAGATAAATGAGCAGTTCTTC
CASSEGPSEINEQFF
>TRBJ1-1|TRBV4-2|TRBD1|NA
TGTGCCAGCAGCCATGTCACAGGGGGCGGACGGAACACTGAAGCTTTCTTT
CASSHVTGGGRNTEAFF
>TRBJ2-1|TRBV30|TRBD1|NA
TGTGCCTGGAGGTTACAGGGGGTTGATATGAAGTTCTTC
CAWRLQGVDMKFF
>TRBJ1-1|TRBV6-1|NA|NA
TGTGCCAGCAGTGAAGCGTTGCAGGGCACTGAAGCTTTCTTT
CASSEALQGTEAFF
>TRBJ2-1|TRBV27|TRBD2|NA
TGTGCCAGCAGTTTGAGCGGGAGGGCCTACAATGAGCAGTTCTTC
CASSLSGRAYNEQFF
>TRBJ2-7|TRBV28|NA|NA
TGTGCCAGCAGTCCAAGGAGCGTTAGAGGTGAGCAGTACTTC
CASSPRSVRGEQYF
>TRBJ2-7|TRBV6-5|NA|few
TGTGCCAGCAGTTATGGCGAGCAGTACTTC
CASSYGEQYF
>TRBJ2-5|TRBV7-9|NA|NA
TGTGCCAGCAGCTTTAGGGGAGGAGACCAAGAGACCCAGTACTTC
CASSFRGGDQETQYF
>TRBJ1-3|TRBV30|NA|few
TGTGCCTCCGAGTGGAGTACTGGAAACACCATATATTTT
CASEWSTGNTIYF